This entry concerns a single TCR beta chain. V gave up 9 bases and J gave up 4 bases, with 7 bases separating them. This CDR3 comprises 11 residues. CDR1 and CDR2 (germline): LNHDA, SQIVND (reference sequence). This sample is drawn from a study of blood T cell repertoires in COVID-19. Study-level background: The origin of the acute and convalescent COVID-19 samples was the United States, Italy and Spain. Sample material is recorded as cDNA or gDNA derived from T cells, B-cell-depleted T cells, or PBMCs.

Per the original data handling: It was from reference gene primer amplification that nucleated cell counts were estimated. Some clones are missing from TCRdb's copy, which holds only in-frame ones; the method was immunoSEQ multiplex PCR. V and J calls and clone size come straight from that table; D and trimming were deduced from the DNA. The sample has roughly 150,000 clones, about 79% seen once. The TCR was taken from a woman between 45 and 65 years old with acute or convalescent COVID-19. The chain has TRBV19 and TRBJ2-1; weak D call: TRBD1 (6 bases). Sequenced sample: peripheral blood. CDR3 bases: TGTGCCAGCACAGGGTACAATGAGCAGTTCTTC. Encoded protein: CASTGYNEQFF.